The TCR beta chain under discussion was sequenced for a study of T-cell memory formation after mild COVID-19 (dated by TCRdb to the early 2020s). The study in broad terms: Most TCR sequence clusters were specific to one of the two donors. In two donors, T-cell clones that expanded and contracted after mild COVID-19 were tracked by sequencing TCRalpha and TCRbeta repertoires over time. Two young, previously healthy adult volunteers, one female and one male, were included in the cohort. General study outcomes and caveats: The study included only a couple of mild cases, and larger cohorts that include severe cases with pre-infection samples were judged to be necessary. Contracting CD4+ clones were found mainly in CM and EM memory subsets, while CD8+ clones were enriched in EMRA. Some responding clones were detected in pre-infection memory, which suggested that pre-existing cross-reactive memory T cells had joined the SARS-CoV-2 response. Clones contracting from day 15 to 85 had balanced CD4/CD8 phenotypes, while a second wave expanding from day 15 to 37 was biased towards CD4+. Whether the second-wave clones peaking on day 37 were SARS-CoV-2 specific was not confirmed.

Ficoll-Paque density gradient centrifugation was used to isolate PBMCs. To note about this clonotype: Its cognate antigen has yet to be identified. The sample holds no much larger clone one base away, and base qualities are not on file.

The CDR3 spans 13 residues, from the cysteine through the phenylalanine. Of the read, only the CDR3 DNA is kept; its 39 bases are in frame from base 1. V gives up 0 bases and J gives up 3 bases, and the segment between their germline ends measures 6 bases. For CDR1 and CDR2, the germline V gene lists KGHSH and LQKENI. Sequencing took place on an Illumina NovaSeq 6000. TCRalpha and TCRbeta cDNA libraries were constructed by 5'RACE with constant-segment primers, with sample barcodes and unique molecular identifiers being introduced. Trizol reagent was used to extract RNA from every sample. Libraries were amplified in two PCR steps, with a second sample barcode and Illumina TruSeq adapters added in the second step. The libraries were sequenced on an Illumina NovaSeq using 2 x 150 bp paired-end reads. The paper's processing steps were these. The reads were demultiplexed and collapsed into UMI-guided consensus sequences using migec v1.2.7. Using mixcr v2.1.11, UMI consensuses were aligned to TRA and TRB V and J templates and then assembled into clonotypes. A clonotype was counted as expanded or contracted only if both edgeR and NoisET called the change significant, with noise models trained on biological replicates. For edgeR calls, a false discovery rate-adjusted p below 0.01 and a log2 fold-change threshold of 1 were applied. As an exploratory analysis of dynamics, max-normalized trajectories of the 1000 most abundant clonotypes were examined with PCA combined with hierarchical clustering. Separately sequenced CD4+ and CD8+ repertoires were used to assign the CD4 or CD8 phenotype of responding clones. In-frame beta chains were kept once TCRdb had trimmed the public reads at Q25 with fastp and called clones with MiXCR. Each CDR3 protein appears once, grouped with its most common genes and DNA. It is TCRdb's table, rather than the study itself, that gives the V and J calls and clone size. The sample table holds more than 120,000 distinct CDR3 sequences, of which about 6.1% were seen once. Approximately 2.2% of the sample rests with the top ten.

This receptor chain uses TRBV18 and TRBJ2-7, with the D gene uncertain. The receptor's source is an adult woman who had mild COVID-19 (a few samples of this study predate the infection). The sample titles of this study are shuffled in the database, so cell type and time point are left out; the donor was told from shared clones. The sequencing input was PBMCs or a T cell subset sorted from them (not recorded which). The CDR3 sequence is CASSPPIDYEQYF. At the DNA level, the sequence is TGTGCCAGCTCACCACCGATTGACTACGAGCAGTACTTC.